The sequence of this TCR beta chain was determined in a study of T cells in Graves' hyperthyroidism and ophthalmopathy. Each diagnosis was grounded in clinical symptoms, serum thyroxine and TRAb, thyroid ultrasound, and orbital computed tomography. CDR1 is MDHEN and CDR2 is SYDVKM in the germline V gene. The V end was cut by 6 bases, the J end by 5 bases, with 18 bases between. CDR3 size: 15 residues. TCR beta CDR3 sequences were amplified from RNA transcripts. A first-round RT-PCR of the TCR CDR3 used the HTBI primer set. TCRdb ran MiXCR on the multiplex PCR reads and lists one entry per CDR3 protein. This sample has hundreds of thousands of distinct CDR3 sequences, with around 20% found just once. This clonotype was recorded at least ten times.

The sequence was obtained from a young man with Graves' ophthalmopathy. The chain has TRBV28 and TRBJ2-3; TRBD1 is a possible D gene (6 bases). Sequences were obtained from blood. CDR3 bases: TGTGCCAGCAGCCCTAGTGTAGGGGGATTAGATACGCAGTATTTT. Translated, it gives CASSPSVGGLDTQYF.